The rows below give T cell receptor beta chains drawn from one sample of a study of CD8 T cells in Susac syndrome. Each CDR3 protein gets one entry after TCRdb re-called the immunoSEQ multiplex PCR reads with MiXCR. This sample has some 160,000 distinct CDR3 sequences, with just over 90% found just once. Sequencing was done on a sample of CD4+ T cells from PBMCs. Receptor source: a human donor in good health. CDR3s include the opening cysteine and the closing phenylalanine or tryptophan. The D gene is left open where the match is weak. Not all rows give a size; the values are once, few, many and, for expanded clones, a class.

V gene,J gene,clone size,D gene,CDR3 protein,CDR3 DNA
TRBV5-1,TRBJ2-7,once,.,CASSLVGATSYEQYF,TGCGCCAGCAGCTTGGTGGGGGCCACATCGTACGAGCAGTACTTC
TRBV6-6,TRBJ2-7,.,.,CASSYPDGYEQYF,TGTGCCAGCAGTTACCCGGACGGCTACGAGCAGTACTTC
TRBV28,TRBJ2-5,.,.,CASISAGRSETQYF,TGTGCCAGCATCTCGGCCGGGAGAAGTGAGACCCAGTACTTC
TRBV7-2,TRBJ2-7,.,.,CASSLSGTVAYEQYF,TGTGCCAGCAGCTTATCCGGGACGGTGGCCTACGAGCAGTACTTC
TRBV3-1,TRBJ2-1,.,TRBD1,CASSPQDRVPYEQFF,TGTGCCAGCAGCCCCCAGGACAGGGTGCCGTATGAGCAGTTCTTC
TRBV7-9,TRBJ2-7,.,TRBD2,CASSLAWREDSYEQYF,TGTGCCAGCAGCTTAGCATGGCGGGAGGACTCCTACGAGCAGTACTTC
TRBV30,TRBJ1-2,.,.,CAWSGGGDGGYTF,TGTGCCTGGAGTGGCGGAGGGGATGGTGGCTACACCTTC
TRBV4-3,TRBJ2-2,.,.,CASSQDFDILGGELFF,TGCGCCAGCAGCCAAGACTTCGACATTTTAGGTGGGGAGCTGTTTTTT
TRBV30,TRBJ1-5,.,.,CAWSVLGEGLGQPQHF,TGTGCCTGGAGTGTACTCGGGGAGGGTTTGGGTCAGCCCCAGCATTTT
TRBV4-3,TRBJ2-7,.,.,CASSQDLMTDSYEQYF,TGCGCCAGCAGCCAAGATCTCATGACAGACTCCTACGAGCAGTACTTC
TRBV3-1,TRBJ1-6,once,.,CASSQARGEVHSPLHF,TGTGCCAGCAGCCAGGCGAGGGGTGAGGTTCATTCACCCCTCCACTTT
TRBV11-3,TRBJ2-7,.,TRBD1,CASSPEGTGRNEQYF,TGTGCCAGCAGCCCGGAAGGGACAGGGAGAAACGAGCAGTACTTC
TRBV7-9,TRBJ2-7,.,TRBD2,CASSLGGRGEQYF,TGTGCCAGCAGCTTAGGGGGGAGGGGCGAGCAGTACTTC
TRBV29-1,TRBJ1-1,.,TRBD1,CSVDRDSEAFF,TGCAGCGTGGACAGGGATTCTGAAGCTTTCTTT